The present T cell receptor beta chain was sequenced within a study of cytomegalovirus exposure and HLA in healthy donors. A note on this clone: Its antigen remains unidentified.

Study outcomes and limitations: Immune exposure information comprised only CMV serostatus.

Germline CDR1 is MNHNS and CDR2 is SASEGT. This CDR3 comprises 13 residues. The germline V and J ends were trimmed by 7 bases and 1 base, with 10 bases remaining between them. The PCR had 60 Vbeta and 13 Jbeta primers. Libraries were prepared by immunoSEQ multiplex PCR; TCRdb keeps only in-frame clonotypes and omits some of them. The sample shows around 140,000 clones, approximately 84% of them seen only once. The sequenced sample was PBMCs. This TCR derives from a woman aged 60 to 75 in good health and CMV-seropositive. The genes are TRBV6-1 and TRBJ1-1; D gene unclear. The CDR3 bases are TGTGCCAGCACCGAACGAGGGAACACTGAAGCTTTCTTT. Translated: CASTERGNTEAFF.